The 18 T cell receptor beta chains below all came from one sample that was sequenced in a study of T cell changes during pregnancy in multiple sclerosis. The repertoire was sequenced with immunoSEQ multiplex PCR; TCRdb's copy has only in-frame clones and lacks some. This sample has tens of thousands of clones, with 85% to 95% found just once. Material: CD4+ T cells from peripheral blood mononuclear cells, obtained in the second trimester of pregnancy. All receptors come from a female donor with multiple sclerosis, enrolled in a pregnancy study.

This clone was recorded only once. This sequence joins TRBV6-6 and TRBJ2-3; possibly TRBD1 for D (5 bases). The V end lost 5 bases, the J end lost 0 bases, and 12 bases lay between the germline ends. Germline V gene lookup returns CDR1 MNHNY and CDR2 SVGAGI (reference sequence). This CDR3 is built from 15 residues. CDR3 nucleotide sequence: TGTGCCAGCAGTGCCTCTAGGGGTAGCACAGATACGCAGTATTTT. Translation: CASSASRGSTDTQYF.

The rearrangement joins TRBV9 to TRBJ1-3; maybe TRBD1 (5 bases). The CDR3 is made up of 14 amino acids. The V end lost 4 bases, the J end lost 3 bases, and 11 bases lay between the germline ends. The germline V gene has CDR1 SGDLS and CDR2 YYNGEE. DNA of the CDR3: TGTGCCAGCAGCTCTAGGCAGGGTGGAAACACCATATATTTT. Its translation: CASSSRQGGNTIYF.

This CDR3 reads CASSLLAGGRDTQYF. In DNA form, the CDR3 reads TGTGCCAGTAGTCTTCTAGCGGGGGGGAGGGATACGCAGTATTTT. The chain uses TRBV19 and TRBJ2-3; TRBD2 matches 12 bases. Germline V gene lookup returns CDR1 LNHDA and CDR2 SQIVND (reference sequence). The CDR3 has 15 amino acids. V lost 5 bases and J lost 6; bases outside the gene matches: 6.

V gene TRBV7-9 combines with J gene TRBJ1-2, with no clear D. There are 15 residues in the CDR3. Trimming left V 1 base short and J 4 bases short, with 13 bases between. Germline V gives CDR1 SEHNR, CDR2 FQNEAQ (reference sequence). CDR3 sequence (DNA): TGTGCCAGCAGCTTAGGGTTCGGGGAACCCTATGGCTACACCTTC. It codes for CASSLGFGEPYGYTF.

The rearrangement links TRBV10-1 to TRBJ2-7; possibly TRBD2 for D (5 bases). The CDR3 spans 12 residues. The germline V gene encodes CDR1 WNHNN and CDR2 SYGVQD (reference sequence). Trimming removed 2 bases from V and 5 bases from J, with 7 bases in between. CDR3 protein: CASSETRDEQYF. CDR3 DNA: TGCGCCAGCAGTGAGACGAGGGACGAGCAGTACTTC.

This chain links TRBV12-5 with TRBJ1-2, with D maybe TRBD1 (5 bases). This CDR3 comprises 18 residues. The germline V and J ends were trimmed by 1 base and 0 bases, with 18 bases remaining between them. CDR1 is LGHNT, CDR2 FRNRAP, per germline. CDR3 in DNA: TGTGCTAGTGGTTTGGGGGCCGGAAATATAGGGGCTAACTATGGCTACACCTTC. Its protein is CASGLGAGNIGANYGYTF.

This chain joins TRBV6-4 and TRBJ2-2; 7 nucleotides align to TRBD1. Germline-derived CDR1 and CDR2 are MRHNA and SNTAGT. CDR3 length: 15 amino acids. V lost 0 bases and J lost 5; bases outside the gene matches: 3. The CDR3 DNA sequence: TGTGCCAGCAGTGACTCGCCCAGGGGGACCGGGGAGCTGTTTTTT. Its translation is CASSDSPRGTGELFF.

The rearrangement links TRBV7-9 to TRBJ2-1, with D possibly being TRBD2 (6 bases). The CDR3 is made up of 15 amino acids. Trimming removed 5 bases at V and 5 bases at J, with 16 bases between. Germline V gene sequence: CDR1 SEHNR, CDR2 FQNEAQ (reference sequence). The CDR3 reads CASSLARGNNNEQFF. CDR3 coding DNA: TGTGCCAGCAGCCTTGCGCGGGGAAACAACAATGAGCAGTTCTTC.

The chain uses TRBV18 and TRBJ1-1, with TRBD1 matching 9 bases. Trimming took 5 bases from V and 11 from J; bases not matched to a gene: 15. The germline gives CDR1 KGHSH, CDR2 LQKENI. This CDR3 spans 15 amino acids. CDR3 in amino acids: CASSSSGTGKPKAFF. The CDR3 coding sequence is TGTGCCAGCTCATCGTCCGGGACAGGGAAGCCAAAGGCTTTCTTT.

This sequence joins TRBV5-1 and TRBJ2-1; possibly TRBD2 for D (5 bases). The CDR3 covers 13 residues. V shed 2 bases and J shed 7 bases, with 10 bases lying between them. CDR1 is SGHRS and CDR2 is YFSETQ in the germline V gene. CDR3 bases: TGCGCCAGCAGCTTAGGAGGTTTGAATGAGCAGTTCTTC. This codes for CASSLGGLNEQFF.

The rearrangement uses TRBV2 and TRBJ2-7; D possibly corresponds to TRBD1 (5 bases). Germline-derived CDR1 and CDR2 are SNHLY and FYNNEI. This CDR3 contains 15 residues. The ends were cut back, 6 bases at V and 1 base at J, with 16 bases in the middle. For the CDR3, the DNA is TGTGCCAGCAGCGCTAGACAGTTCTCATCCTACGAGCAGTACTTC. Protein product: CASSARQFSSYEQYF.

This rearrangement joins TRBV18 to TRBJ2-7; possible D gene TRBD1, 6 bases. V dropped 3 bases and J dropped 4 bases, with 16 bases sitting between them. The CDR3 consists of 15 residues. Per the germline V gene, CDR1 is KGHSH and CDR2 is LQKENI. Here the CDR3 DNA reads TGTGCCAGCTCACCCGCGACAGGTGTTGGGTACGAGCAGTACTTC. This encodes CASSPATGVGYEQYF.

The CDR3 sequence is CASSPPLSGVYYNEQFF. Written as DNA, the CDR3 is TGTGCCAGCAGCCCTCCCTTGTCGGGAGTATACTACAATGAGCAGTTCTTC. This chain uses TRBV7-9 with TRBJ2-1; D might be TRBD2 (6 bases). This CDR3 spans 17 amino acids. V gave up 5 bases and J gave up 3 bases, with 20 bases separating them. The germline gives CDR1 SEHNR, CDR2 FQNEAQ (reference sequence). Filled out from reference TRBV7-9 and TRBJ2-1, the complete variable domain reads DTGVSQNPRHKITKRGQNVTFRCDPISEHNRLYWYRQTLGQGPEFLTYFQNEAQLEKSRLLSDRFSAERPKGSFSTLEIQRTEQGDSAMYLCASSPPLSGVYYNEQFFGPGTRLTVL.

The rearrangement joins TRBV4-1 to TRBJ2-7, with 8 bases that match TRBD2. Germline CDR1 reads MGHRA; CDR2 reads YSYEKL. The trim removed 2 bases at V and 0 bases at J, leaving 6 bases unmatched. This CDR3 has 16 residues. This CDR3 is CASSQSYRGGSYEQYF. The CDR3 nucleotides are TGCGCCAGCAGCCAAAGCTACCGGGGGGGCTCCTACGAGCAGTACTTC.

V usage is TRBV25-1 and J usage is TRBJ1-1; the match to TRBD1 covers 7 bases. CDR1 and CDR2 (germline): MGHDK, SYGVNS. This CDR3 spans 13 amino acids. The V segment lost 8 bases and the J segment 4 bases; nucleotides outside the gene matches: 7. The CDR3 DNA reads as TGTGCCAGCCGGAGACAGGGCCGCACTGAAGCTTTCTTT. This gives the protein CASRRQGRTEAFF. Full variable domain (missing parts from reference TRBV25-1 and TRBJ1-1): EADIYQTPRYLVIGTGKKITLECSQTMGHDKMYWYQQDPGMELHLIHYSYGVNSTEKGDLSSESTVSRIRTEHFPLTLESARPSHTSQYLCASRRQGRTEAFFGQGTRLTVV.

This chain uses TRBV7-2 with TRBJ2-1, with 8 positions matching TRBD2. J was trimmed by 7 bases and V by 6 bases; bases with no gene match: 11. The CDR3 spans 15 residues. CDR1 SGHTA and CDR2 FQGNSA come from the germline V gene. As DNA, the CDR3 is TGTGCCAGCAGAACTCGGGGGGGCTTAACAAATGAGCAGTTCTTC. This codes for CASRTRGGLTNEQFF.

The V and J genes are TRBV4-1 and TRBJ2-3; tentatively, D is TRBD1 (6 bases). This CDR3 contains 14 residues. Germline loops: CDR1 MGHRA, CDR2 YSYEKL. The V end was cut by 5 bases, the J end by 10 bases, with 19 bases between. CDR3 bases: TGCGCCAGCAGCACGCACGGGACACCCTATCCGCAGTATTTT. The encoded protein is CASSTHGTPYPQYF.

The chain is built from TRBV7-2 and TRBJ1-5, with D possibly being TRBD1 (6 bases). The CDR3 contains 16 residues. V shed 5 bases and J shed 5 bases, with 19 bases lying between them. The V gene's germline CDR1 is SGHTA and CDR2 FQGNSA. The CDR3 region is CASSRGRGGGDQPQHF. The CDR3 bases are TGTGCCAGCAGCAGGGGGAGGGGTGGAGGAGATCAGCCCCAGCATTTT.